This TCR beta chain appears in the sequencing data of a study of human T cells and chemical hapten exposure. Sequencing started from total RNA isolated from unfractionated whole blood. V lost 5 bases, J lost 6 bases, and 8 bases stayed unmatched. The CDR3 has 15 residues. Per the germline V gene, CDR1 is SGHAT and CDR2 is FQNNGV. Library preparation tagged each individual cDNA molecule with a unique molecular identifier. The authors' processing: Samples had a median of around 88,000 TCRs, ranging roughly 20,000 to 690,600. TCRdb recomputed calls from the reads with MiXCR, one row per CDR3 protein. The V and J calls here are based on TCRdb, not the publication. The data contain 95,000 to 150,000 distinct CDR3 sequences, less than 10% of them singletons. About this clonotype itself: What it recognizes is unknown.

Study-level results: No change in TCRs above 1 in 1000 frequency was produced by DPC sensitization.

Source material: whole blood. This TCR was recovered from a human donor in good health. Some clones in this sample may be carry-over from other donors' samples. The chain recombines TRBV11-2 with TRBJ2-1; 9 bases align to TRBD2. The CDR3 sequence: CASSRLAGRGNEQFF. The CDR3 DNA reads TGTGCCAGCAGCCGCCTAGCGGGAAGAGGCAATGAGCAGTTCTTC.